Below are 21 T cell receptor beta chains sequenced from a single sample in a study of blood T cell repertoires in COVID-19. Clones were sequenced by immunoSEQ multiplex PCR, and TCRdb holds only the in-frame ones, with some missing. The table has hundreds of thousands of clones, around 87% seen once. Sequencing was carried out using peripheral blood. The receptors were gathered from an older woman with COVID-19, enrolled during active disease.

The chain links TRBV3-1 (or the pseudogene TRBV3-2) to TRBJ2-6; D gene unclear. The CDR3 sequence is 14 residues long. Germline lookup yields CDR1 LGHDT and CDR2 YNNKEL (reference sequence). Trimming removed 4 bases from V and 1 base from J, with 5 bases in between. CDR3 nucleotides: TGTGCCAGCAGCCGTCGGTCTGGGGCCAACGTCCTGACTTTC. Protein: CASSRRSGANVLTF.

In this sample, this clone turned up once. The rearrangement uses TRBV7-2 and TRBJ2-2; D might be TRBD1 (5 bases). The length of the CDR3 is 15 residues. Germline V gives CDR1 SGHTA, CDR2 FQGNSA. V gave up 4 bases and J gave up 6 bases, with 15 bases separating them. CDR3 sequence (DNA): TGTGCCAGCAGCTCCTCCTCCTTAGGGGCCGGGGAGCTGTTTTTT. Translation gives CASSSSSLGAGELFF.

The chain recombines TRBV18 with TRBJ1-4; perhaps TRBD1 as D (6 bases). The CDR3 is 16 residues long. The V gene's germline CDR1 is KGHSH and CDR2 LQKENI. V dropped 3 bases and J dropped 3 bases, with 14 bases sitting between them. The CDR3 DNA is TGTGCCAGCTCACCGAATACACAGGGCTCTAATGAAAAACTGTTTTTT. Amino acids: CASSPNTQGSNEKLFF.

A remark on this clone: The same CDR3 is also encoded by other DNA sequences in this sample. The chain combines TRBV6-5 with TRBJ2-7; possible D gene TRBD1, 6 bases. The V and J ends lost 4 bases and 4 bases respectively, with 8 bases between them. The V gene's germline CDR1 is MNHEY and CDR2 SVGAGI. This CDR3 is 12 amino acids long. CDR3 sequence reads: CASSSQGYEQYF. The CDR3, as DNA: TGTGCCAGCAGTTCACAGGGTTACGAGCAGTACTTC.

DNA for the CDR3: TGTGCCAGCAGTAAACGACAGGTTAGCTATGGCTACACCTTC. Translated, it gives CASSKRQVSYGYTF. V usage is TRBV28 and J usage is TRBJ1-2, with D perhaps matching TRBD1 (6 bases). In germline, CDR1 is MDHEN, CDR2 SYDVKM. The germline V and J ends were trimmed by 5 bases and 4 bases, with 14 bases remaining between them. The CDR3 loop spans 14 amino acids.

This chain links TRBV7-3 with TRBJ2-3; D gene unclear. The CDR3 runs 14 residues. Trimming took off 0 bases at V and 4 bases at J, with 8 bases between the two ends. Germline CDR1 and CDR2: SGHTA and FQGTGA. The CDR3 DNA reads as TGTGCCAGCAGCTTAACGGTCGCGCCAGATACGCAGTATTTT. It yields the protein CASSLTVAPDTQYF.

The gene calls are TRBV20-1 and TRBJ1-1, with no clear D. Germline-derived CDR1 and CDR2 are DFQATT and SNEGSKA (reference sequence). V shed 5 bases and J shed 11 bases, with 15 bases lying between them. The CDR3 totals 11 residues. CDR3: CSASWGGPAFF. For the CDR3, the DNA is TGCAGTGCTTCCTGGGGAGGGCCGGCTTTCTTT.

This chain uses TRBV2 with TRBJ1-5, with 7 bases lining up with TRBD1. This CDR3 has 15 residues. Germline V gene lookup returns CDR1 SNHLY and CDR2 FYNNEI. Unmatched junction bases numbered 9, after V lost 6 bases and J lost 4 bases. The CDR3 sequence: CASSPTGATNQPQHF. In DNA form, the CDR3 reads TGTGCCAGCAGCCCTACAGGGGCGACAAATCAGCCCCAGCATTTT.

The rearrangement uses TRBV5-1 and TRBJ1-2; D gene ambiguous. V shed 4 bases and J shed 0 bases, with 7 bases lying between them. Germline CDR1 SGHRS, CDR2 YFSETQ. The CDR3 loop spans 13 amino acids. In DNA form, the CDR3 reads TGCGCCAGCAGCCAGACACCTAACTATGGCTACACCTTC. Protein: CASSQTPNYGYTF.

The chain employs TRBV11-3 and TRBJ2-4; the D is unclear. Trimming cost V 7 bases and J 6 bases, with 13 bases left between them. This CDR3 has 13 residues. The germline V gene has CDR1 SGHNT and CDR2 YENEEA. CDR3: CASILQVLNIQYF. The CDR3, as DNA: TGTGCCAGCATCCTCCAGGTCCTAAACATTCAGTACTTC. The entire variable domain, with the rest obtained from reference TRBV11-3 and TRBJ2-4, is as follows: EAGVVQSPRYKIIEKKQPVAFWCNPISGHNTLYWYLQNLGQGPELLIRYENEEAVDDSQLPKDRFSAERLKGVDSTLKIQPAELGDSAVYLCASILQVLNIQYFGAGTRLSVL.

V and J are TRBV6-5 and TRBJ1-5; D not certain. Germline V gene lookup returns CDR1 MNHEY and CDR2 SVGAGI. Trimming shortened V by 6 bases and J by 1 base, and 7 bases separated the two germline ends. The CDR3 runs to 13 residues. CDR3 amino acids: CASSAGSNQPQHF. In DNA, the CDR3 is TGTGCCAGCAGCGCCGGGAGCAATCAGCCCCAGCATTTT.

Note on this clone: Other DNA sequences from this sample encode an identical CDR3 as well. The chain combines TRBV7-3 with TRBJ2-3; D perhaps matches TRBD1 (5 bases). V was cut by 6 bases and J by 1 base, with 8 bases left in between. This CDR3 has 13 residues. From germline, CDR1 is SGHTA and CDR2 FQGTGA. This CDR3 is CASSLQGTDTQYF. CDR3 in DNA: TGTGCCAGCAGTTTACAGGGCACAGATACGCAGTATTTT.

This clone was recorded once. The CDR3: CASSPPGIALTNEKLFF. The CDR3 nucleotides read TGTGCCAGCTCACCACCCGGGATCGCCCTCACTAATGAAAAACTGTTTTTT. This chain joins TRBV18 and TRBJ1-4; D gene uncertain. CDR1 and CDR2 from the germline V gene are KGHSH and LQKENI. This CDR3 contains 17 residues. V dropped 0 bases and J dropped 2 bases, with 13 bases sitting between them.

CDR3 bases: TGTGCCAGCAGCTCCCGGGACAGGGGGAACTATGGCTACACCTTC. Translated: CASSSRDRGNYGYTF. This chain uses TRBV3-1 (or the pseudogene TRBV3-2) with TRBJ1-2, with 11 positions matching TRBD1. V was clipped by 5 bases and J by 2 bases; unmatched bases: 4. The germline CDR1 and CDR2 sequences are LGHDT and YNNKEL (reference sequence). This CDR3 region has 15 residues.

Comment on this clone: Being one base from a much bigger clone, this may be a read error. The chain is built from TRBV11-3 and TRBJ1-1; D ambiguous. CDR1 and CDR2 (germline): SGHNT, YENEEA. This CDR3 region has 13 residues. Trimming took 4 bases from V and 1 from J, leaving 7 bases between them. CDR3 coding DNA: TGTGCCAGCAGCTCCGCGGGGAACACTGAAGCTTTCTTT. Its translation: CASSSAGNTEAFF.

The rearrangement links TRBV5-4 to TRBJ2-3, with 11 positions matching TRBD2. The CDR3 has 16 amino acids. The V gene's germline CDR1 is SGHNT and CDR2 YYREEE (reference sequence). J lost 7 bases, V lost 3 bases, and 10 bases had no gene match. CDR3 sequence (DNA): TGTGCCAGCAGCTCCGTAGCGGGGGGGCCAGTATATACGCAGTATTTT. It is translated as CASSSVAGGPVYTQYF.

This clone was seen only a few times. At one boundary the junction diverges from the germline segment, which might be a read error. The V call is TRBV7-7, the J call TRBJ1-2; D is unclear. The CDR3 is 15 amino acids. Germline values: CDR1 SSHAT, CDR2 FNYEAQ (reference sequence). The DNA for the CDR3 is TGTGCTAGCAGCCTTCTGGCGGGTCCGCTCTATGGCTACACCTTC. Translation: CASSLLAGPLYGYTF. The whole variable domain, remainder taken from reference TRBV7-7 and TRBJ1-2, is GAGVSQSPRYKVTKRGQDVTLRCDPISSHATLYWYQQALGQGPEFLTYFNYEAQPDKSGLPSDRFSAERPEGSISTLTIQRTEQRDSAMYRCASSLLAGPLYGYTFGSGTRLTVV.

The sample holds a few counts of this clone. V and J are TRBV2 and TRBJ1-2; 7 bases are shared with TRBD1. CDR1 SNHLY and CDR2 FYNNEI come from the germline V gene. The CDR3 contains 12 residues. V lost 9 bases, J lost 4 bases, and 5 bases stayed unmatched. CDR3 loop: CASQQGTYGYTF. The DNA of the CDR3 is TGTGCCAGTCAACAGGGGACCTATGGCTACACCTTC.

The chain joins TRBV3-1 (or the pseudogene TRBV3-2) to TRBJ2-7; weak D call: TRBD2 (5 bases). Trimming removed 3 bases at V and 0 bases at J, with 18 bases between. Germline V gives CDR1 LGHDT, CDR2 YNNKEL (reference sequence). The CDR3 consists of 17 residues. CDR3 DNA: TGTGCCAGCAGCCAGGCGAAACGTAGCGCGAGCTCCTACGAGCAGTACTTC. It yields the protein CASSQAKRSASSYEQYF.

CDR3 DNA: TGCGCCAGCAGCCCCACAACGGGGGGGACGGCTAATGAAAAACTGTTTTTT. Its translation is CASSPTTGGTANEKLFF. The rearrangement joins TRBV5-1 to TRBJ1-4; D perhaps matches TRBD1 (5 bases). V was pared by 4 bases and J by 3 bases, with 19 bases between. The CDR3 is 17 residues long. CDR1 and CDR2 (germline): SGHRS, YFSETQ.

The chain links TRBV28 to TRBJ2-7, with D possibly being TRBD1 (6 bases). The CDR3 is 12 residues long. Germline CDR1 is MDHEN and CDR2 is SYDVKM. Trimming removed 10 bases from V and 2 bases from J, with 12 bases in between. CDR3 residues: CAIGGYTYEQYF. The CDR3 DNA sequence: TGTGCCATTGGGGGCTACACCTACGAGCAGTACTTC.